This T cell receptor (beta chain) derives from a study of patients and donors after allogeneic stem cell transplantation. The CDR3 extends over 17 amino acids. In germline, CDR1 is SGHAT, CDR2 FQNNGV. The junction had 5 bases not matched to a gene; V was cut back by 3 bases and J by 0 bases. This clonotype was picked up a small number of times. MiXCR, applied by TCRdb to the RT-PCR reads, yields one record per CDR3 protein. The sample gives about 960,000 distinct CDR3 sequences, 18% of which show up once; around 5.5% is in the top ten. The V and J genes are TRBV11-2 and TRBJ2-6; the match to TRBD1 covers 7 bases. The receptor was derived from a human donor who was either an allogeneic HSCT recipient or a stem cell or donor lymphocyte infusion donor (not recorded which). It is not recorded whose cells these are; they may come from a transplant donor. Sequenced material: blood, either unsorted or a sorted T cell fraction (not recorded which). CDR3 in amino acids: CASSFLGQSSGANVLTF. The CDR3 DNA sequence: TGTGCCAGCAGCTTCCTGGGACAGAGCTCTGGGGCCAACGTCCTGACTTTC.